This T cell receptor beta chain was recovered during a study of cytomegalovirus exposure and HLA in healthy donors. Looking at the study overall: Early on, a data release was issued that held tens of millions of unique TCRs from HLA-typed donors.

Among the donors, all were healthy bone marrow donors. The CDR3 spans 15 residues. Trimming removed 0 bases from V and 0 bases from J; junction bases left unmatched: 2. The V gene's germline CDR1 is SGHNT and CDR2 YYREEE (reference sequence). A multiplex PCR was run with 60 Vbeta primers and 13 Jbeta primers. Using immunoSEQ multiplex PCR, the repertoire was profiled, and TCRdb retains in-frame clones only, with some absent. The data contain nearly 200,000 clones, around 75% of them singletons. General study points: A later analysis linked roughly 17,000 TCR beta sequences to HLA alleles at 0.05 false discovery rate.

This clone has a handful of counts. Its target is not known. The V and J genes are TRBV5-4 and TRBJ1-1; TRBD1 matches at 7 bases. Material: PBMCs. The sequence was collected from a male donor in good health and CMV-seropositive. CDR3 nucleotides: TGTGCCAGCAGCTTGGGTGGGACAGTGAACACTGAAGCTTTCTTT. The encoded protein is CASSLGGTVNTEAFF.